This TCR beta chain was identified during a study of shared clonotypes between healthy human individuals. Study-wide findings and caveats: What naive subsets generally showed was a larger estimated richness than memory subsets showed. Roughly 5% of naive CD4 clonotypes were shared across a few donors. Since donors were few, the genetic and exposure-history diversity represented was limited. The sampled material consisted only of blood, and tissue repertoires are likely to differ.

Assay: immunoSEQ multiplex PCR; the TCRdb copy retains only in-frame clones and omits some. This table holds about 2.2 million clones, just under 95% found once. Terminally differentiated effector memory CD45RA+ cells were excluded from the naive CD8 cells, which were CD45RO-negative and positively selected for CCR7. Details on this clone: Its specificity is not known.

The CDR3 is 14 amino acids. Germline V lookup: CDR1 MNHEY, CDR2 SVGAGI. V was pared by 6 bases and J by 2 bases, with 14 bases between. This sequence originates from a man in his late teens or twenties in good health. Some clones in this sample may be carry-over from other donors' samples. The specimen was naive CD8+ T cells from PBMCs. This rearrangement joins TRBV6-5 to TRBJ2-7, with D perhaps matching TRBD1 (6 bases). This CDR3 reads CASRRGQNPYEQYF. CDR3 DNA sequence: TGTGCCAGCAGACGCGGACAGAACCCCTACGAGCAGTACTTC.